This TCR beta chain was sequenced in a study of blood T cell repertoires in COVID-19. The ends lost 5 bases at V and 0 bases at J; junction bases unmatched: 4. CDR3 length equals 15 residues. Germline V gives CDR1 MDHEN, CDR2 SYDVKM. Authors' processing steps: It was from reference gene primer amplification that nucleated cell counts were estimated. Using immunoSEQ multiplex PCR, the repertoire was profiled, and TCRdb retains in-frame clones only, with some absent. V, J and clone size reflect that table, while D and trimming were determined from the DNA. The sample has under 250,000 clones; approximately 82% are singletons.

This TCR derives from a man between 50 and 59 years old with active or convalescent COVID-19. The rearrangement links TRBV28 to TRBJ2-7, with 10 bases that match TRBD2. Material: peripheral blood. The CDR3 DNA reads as TGTGCCAGCAGTGGGACTAGCGAGAGCTCCTACGAGCAGTACTTC. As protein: CASSGTSESSYEQYF.